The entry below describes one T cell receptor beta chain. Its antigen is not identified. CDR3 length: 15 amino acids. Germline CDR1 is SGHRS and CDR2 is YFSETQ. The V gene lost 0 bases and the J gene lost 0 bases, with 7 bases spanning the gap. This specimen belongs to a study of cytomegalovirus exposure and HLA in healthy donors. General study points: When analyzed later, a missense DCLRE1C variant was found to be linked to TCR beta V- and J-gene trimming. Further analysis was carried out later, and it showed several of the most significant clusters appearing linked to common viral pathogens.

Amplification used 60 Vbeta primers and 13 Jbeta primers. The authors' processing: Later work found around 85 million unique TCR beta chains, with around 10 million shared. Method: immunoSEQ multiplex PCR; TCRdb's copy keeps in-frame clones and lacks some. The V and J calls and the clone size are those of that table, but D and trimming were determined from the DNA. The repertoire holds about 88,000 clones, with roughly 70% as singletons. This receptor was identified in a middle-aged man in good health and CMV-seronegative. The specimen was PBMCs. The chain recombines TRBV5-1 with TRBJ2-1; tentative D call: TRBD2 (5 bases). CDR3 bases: TGCGCCAGCAGCTTGGGACTAAACTCCTACAATGAGCAGTTCTTC. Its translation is CASSLGLNSYNEQFF.